This T cell receptor (beta chain) was profiled in a study of blood T cells in healthy people across ages. The CDR3 runs 13 residues. The V end was cut by 7 bases, the J end by 0 bases, with 12 bases between. Germline CDR1 DFQATT, CDR2 SNEGSKA (reference sequence). This clonotype was seen only a few times. Its target is unknown. Study results and limitations: Roughly linear declines in TCR beta diversity per million T cells occurred with age.

A J-beta primer mix and a sample-barcoded 5' primer were used in a second PCR of about 6 to 12 cycles. Using its own MiXCR run on the 5' RACE reads, TCRdb lists one record per CDR3 protein. The sample yields over a million distinct CDR3 sequences, about 43% seen once. This chain links TRBV20-1 with TRBJ1-1; D is uncertain. The receptor was isolated from a woman under 30 in good health. Sequenced: blood. Written as DNA, the CDR3 is TGCAGTGTGCGCAGTCCGATGAACACTGAAGCTTTCTTT. This sequence encodes CSVRSPMNTEAFF.